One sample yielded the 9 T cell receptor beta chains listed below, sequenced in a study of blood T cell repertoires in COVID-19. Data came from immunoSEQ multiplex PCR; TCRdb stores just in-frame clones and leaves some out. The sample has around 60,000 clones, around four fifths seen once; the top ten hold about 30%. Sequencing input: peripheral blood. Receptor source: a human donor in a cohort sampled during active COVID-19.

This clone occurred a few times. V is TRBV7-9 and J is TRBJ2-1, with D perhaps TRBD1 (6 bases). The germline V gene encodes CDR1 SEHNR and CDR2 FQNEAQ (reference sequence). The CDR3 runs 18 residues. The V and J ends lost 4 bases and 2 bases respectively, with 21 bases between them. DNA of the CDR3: TGTGCCAGCAGCTCGCCAGTCTCAAATAGGGACACCTACAATGAGCAGTTCTTC. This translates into CASSSPVSNRDTYNEQFF.

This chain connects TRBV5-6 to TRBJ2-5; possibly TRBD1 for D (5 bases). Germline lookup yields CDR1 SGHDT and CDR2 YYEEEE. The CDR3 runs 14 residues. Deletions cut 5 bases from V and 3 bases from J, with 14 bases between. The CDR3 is CASSLQGRKETQYF. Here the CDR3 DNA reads TGTGCCAGCAGTTTGCAGGGAAGGAAAGAGACCCAGTACTTC.

CDR3 sequence (DNA): TGTGCCAGCAGAGACGACAGGGGGTCTCTCTACGAGCAGTACTTC. Its protein product is CASRDDRGSLYEQYF. The chain combines TRBV27 with TRBJ2-7; 9 bases are shared with TRBD1. The V gene end was trimmed by 6 bases and the J gene end by 3 bases; junction bases not matched to a gene: 9. Germline V lookup: CDR1 MNHEY, CDR2 SMNVEV (reference sequence). This CDR3 has 15 amino acids.

CDR3 amino acids: CASSQVGQSYEQYF. For the CDR3, the DNA is TGTGCCAGCAGCCAAGTGGGACAAAGCTACGAGCAGTACTTC. The chain recombines TRBV4-2 with TRBJ2-7, with D perhaps matching TRBD1 (6 bases). Germline CDR1 is LGHNA and CDR2 is YNFKEQ. The CDR3 totals 14 residues. Trimming took off 1 base at V and 3 bases at J, with 10 bases between the two ends.

CDR3 in amino acids: CASSPGGAQNYGYTF. In DNA, the CDR3 is TGTGCCAGCTCACCCGGGGGGGCGCAAAACTATGGCTACACCTTC. The chain joins TRBV18 to TRBJ1-2, with a possible D match to TRBD1 (6 bases). Trimming left V 3 bases short and J 2 bases short, with 13 bases between. CDR1 and CDR2 (germline): KGHSH, LQKENI. The CDR3 is 15 residues long.

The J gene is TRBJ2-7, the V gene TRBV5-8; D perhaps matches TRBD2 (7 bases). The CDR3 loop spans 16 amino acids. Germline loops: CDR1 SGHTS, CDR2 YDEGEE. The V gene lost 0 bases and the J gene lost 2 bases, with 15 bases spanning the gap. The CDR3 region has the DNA TGTGCCAGCAGCTTGGGGGGAGGGACACTAGCCTACGAGCAGTACTTC. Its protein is CASSLGGGTLAYEQYF.

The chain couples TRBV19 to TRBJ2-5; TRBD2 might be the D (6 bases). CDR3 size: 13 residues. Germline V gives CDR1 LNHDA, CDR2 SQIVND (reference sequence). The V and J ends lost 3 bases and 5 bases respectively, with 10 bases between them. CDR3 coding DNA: TGTGCCAGTAGTATGGACGGGGGTGAGACCCAGTACTTC. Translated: CASSMDGGETQYF.

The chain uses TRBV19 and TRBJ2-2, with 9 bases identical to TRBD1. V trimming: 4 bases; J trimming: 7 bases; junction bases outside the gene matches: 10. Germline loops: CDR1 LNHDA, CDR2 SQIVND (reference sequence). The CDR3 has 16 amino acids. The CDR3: CASSTRDREGHGELFF. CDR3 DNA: TGTGCCAGTAGTACACGGGACAGGGAAGGTCACGGGGAGCTGTTTTTT.

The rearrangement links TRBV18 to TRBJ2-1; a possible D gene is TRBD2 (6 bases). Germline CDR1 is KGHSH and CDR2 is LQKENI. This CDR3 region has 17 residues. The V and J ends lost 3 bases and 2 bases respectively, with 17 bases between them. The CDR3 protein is CASSPPYRDLTYNEQFF. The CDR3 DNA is TGTGCCAGCTCACCCCCTTACCGGGACTTGACCTACAATGAGCAGTTCTTC. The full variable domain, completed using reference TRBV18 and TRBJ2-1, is NAGVMQNPRHLVRRRGQEARLRCSPMKGHSHVYWYRQLPEEGLKFMVYLQKENIIDESGMPKERFSAEFPKEGPSILRIQQVVRGDSAAYFCASSPPYRDLTYNEQFFGPGTRLTVL.